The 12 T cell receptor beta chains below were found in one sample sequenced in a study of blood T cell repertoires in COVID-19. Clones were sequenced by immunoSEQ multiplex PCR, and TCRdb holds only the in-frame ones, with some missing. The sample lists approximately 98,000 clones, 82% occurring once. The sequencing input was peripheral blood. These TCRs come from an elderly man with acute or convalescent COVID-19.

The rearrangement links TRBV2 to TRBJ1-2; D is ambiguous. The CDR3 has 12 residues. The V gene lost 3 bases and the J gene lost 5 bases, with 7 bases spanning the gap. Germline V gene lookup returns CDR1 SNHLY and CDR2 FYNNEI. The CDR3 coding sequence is TGTGCCAGCAGTGACACGAGTTATGGCTACACCTTC. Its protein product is CASSDTSYGYTF.

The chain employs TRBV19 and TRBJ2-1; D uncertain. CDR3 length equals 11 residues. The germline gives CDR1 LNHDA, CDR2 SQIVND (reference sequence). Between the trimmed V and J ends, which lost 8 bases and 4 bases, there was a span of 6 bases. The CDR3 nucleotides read TGTGCCAGTGAGAAGTACAATGAGCAGTTCTTC. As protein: CASEKYNEQFF.

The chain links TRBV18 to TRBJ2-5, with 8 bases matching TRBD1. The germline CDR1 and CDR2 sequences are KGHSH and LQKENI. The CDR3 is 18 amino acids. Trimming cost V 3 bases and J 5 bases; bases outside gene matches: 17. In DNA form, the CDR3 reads TGTGCCAGCTCACCCCTTCCGGGACAGGTTACCGTCGGGGAGACCCAGTACTTC. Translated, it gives CASSPLPGQVTVGETQYF.

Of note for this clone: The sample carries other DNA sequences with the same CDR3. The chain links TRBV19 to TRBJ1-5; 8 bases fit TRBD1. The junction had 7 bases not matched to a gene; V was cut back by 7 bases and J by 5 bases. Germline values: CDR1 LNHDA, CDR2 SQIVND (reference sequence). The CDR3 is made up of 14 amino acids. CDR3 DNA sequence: TGTGCCAGTACCGGACAGGGTAGGGATCAGCCCCAGCATTTT. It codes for CASTGQGRDQPQHF.

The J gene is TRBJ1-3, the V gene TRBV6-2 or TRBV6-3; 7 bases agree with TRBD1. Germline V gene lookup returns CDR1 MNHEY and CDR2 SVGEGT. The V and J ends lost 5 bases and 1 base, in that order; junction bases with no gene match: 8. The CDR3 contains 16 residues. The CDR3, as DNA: TGTGCCAGCAGTAAGATGATACAGGGGTCTGGAAACACCATATATTTT. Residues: CASSKMIQGSGNTIYF.

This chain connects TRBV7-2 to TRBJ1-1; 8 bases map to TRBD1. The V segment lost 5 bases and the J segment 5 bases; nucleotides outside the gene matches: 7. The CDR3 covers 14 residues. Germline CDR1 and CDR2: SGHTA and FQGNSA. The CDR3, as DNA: TGTGCCAGCAGCCCCCAGGGGGCGAGGACTGAAGCTTTCTTT. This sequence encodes CASSPQGARTEAFF.

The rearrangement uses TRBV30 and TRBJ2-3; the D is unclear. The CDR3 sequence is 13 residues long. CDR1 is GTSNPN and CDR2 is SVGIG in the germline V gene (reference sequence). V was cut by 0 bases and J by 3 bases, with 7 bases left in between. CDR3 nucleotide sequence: TGTGCCTGGAGTGTTCCCGTGACAGATACGCAGTATTTT. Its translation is CAWSVPVTDTQYF.

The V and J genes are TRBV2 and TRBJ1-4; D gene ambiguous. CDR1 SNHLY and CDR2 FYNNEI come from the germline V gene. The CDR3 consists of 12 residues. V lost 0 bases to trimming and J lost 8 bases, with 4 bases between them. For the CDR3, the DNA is TGTGCCAGCAGTGAAGCGCGGGAAAAACTGTTTTTT. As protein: CASSEAREKLFF.

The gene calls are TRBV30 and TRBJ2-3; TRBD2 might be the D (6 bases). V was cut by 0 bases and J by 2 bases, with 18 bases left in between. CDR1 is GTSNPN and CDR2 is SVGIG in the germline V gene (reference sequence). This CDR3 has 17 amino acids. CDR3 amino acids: CAWSVRVIAAPTDTQYF. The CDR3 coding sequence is TGTGCCTGGAGTGTACGAGTTATAGCGGCCCCCACAGATACGCAGTATTTT.

For the CDR3, the DNA is TGTGCCAGCAGTAGACAGGGAGGTAATTCACCCCTCCACTTT. Translating gives CASSRQGGNSPLHF. The chain is built from TRBV27 and TRBJ1-6, with 7 positions matching TRBD1. CDR1 is MNHEY, CDR2 SMNVEV, per germline (reference sequence). This CDR3 has 14 amino acids. The trim removed 5 bases at V and 6 bases at J, leaving 4 bases unmatched.

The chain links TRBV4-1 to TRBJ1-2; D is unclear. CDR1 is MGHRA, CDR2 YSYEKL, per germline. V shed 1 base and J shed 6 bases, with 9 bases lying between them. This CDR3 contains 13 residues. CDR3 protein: CASSQGGGNGYTF. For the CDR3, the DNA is TGCGCCAGCAGCCAAGGGGGAGGGAATGGCTACACCTTC.

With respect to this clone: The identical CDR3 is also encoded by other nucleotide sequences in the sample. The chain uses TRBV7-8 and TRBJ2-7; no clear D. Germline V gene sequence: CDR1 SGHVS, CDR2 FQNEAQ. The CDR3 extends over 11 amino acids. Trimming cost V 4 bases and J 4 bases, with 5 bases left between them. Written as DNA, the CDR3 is TGTGCCAGCAGCTCCCTTTACGAGCAGTACTTC. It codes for CASSSLYEQYF.